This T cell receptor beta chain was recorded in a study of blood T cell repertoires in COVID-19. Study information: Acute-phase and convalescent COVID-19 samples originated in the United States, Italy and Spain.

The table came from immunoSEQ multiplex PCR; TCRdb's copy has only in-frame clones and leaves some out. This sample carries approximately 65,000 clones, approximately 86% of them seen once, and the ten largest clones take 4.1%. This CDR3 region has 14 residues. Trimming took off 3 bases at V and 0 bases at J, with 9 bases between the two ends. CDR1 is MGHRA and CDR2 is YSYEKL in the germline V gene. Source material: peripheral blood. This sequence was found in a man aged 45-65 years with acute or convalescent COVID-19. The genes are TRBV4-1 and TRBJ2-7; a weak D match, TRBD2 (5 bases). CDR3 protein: CASSHREFSYEQYF. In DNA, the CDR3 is TGCGCCAGCAGCCACCGGGAATTCTCCTACGAGCAGTACTTC.